This T cell receptor beta chain was profiled in a study of Ad26.COV2.S vaccination and SARS-CoV-2 variants. Study details: Vaccine-arm donor from the placebo-controlled COV1001 Ad26.COV2.S trial. Intramuscular Ad26.COV2.S at 5x10^10 or 1x10^11 viral particles. Study conclusions and caveats: Spike-specific TCR breadth in vaccine recipients exceeded that seen in placebo recipients.

Comment on this clone: The antigen is not known.

Regarding treatment: some 20 received Ad26.COV2.S at low or high dose, single or two shots; five or six received placebo; per-sample allocation not given. Sampling was performed 63 days after the first vaccine or placebo injection. The germline V gene encodes CDR1 SGHRS and CDR2 YFSETQ. With 7 bases removed from V and 4 bases from J, the gap between germline ends came to 17 bases. The CDR3 runs 14 residues. This table comes from immunoSEQ multiplex PCR, and its TCRdb copy is limited to in-frame clones, with some not included. This sample has some 640,000 clones, with roughly 90% found just once. This chain connects TRBV5-1 to TRBJ2-5, with D maybe TRBD2 (6 bases). This TCR was recovered from a person aged 18-60 years who received the Ad26.COV2.S COVID-19 vaccine or a placebo. Specimen: peripheral blood, collected in a trial of Ad26.COV2.S vaccine versus placebo. This CDR3 is CASRLGGILETQYF. The CDR3 DNA follows: TGCGCCAGCCGGCTCGGGGGAATTTTAGAGACCCAGTACTTC.